A single sample is the source of the 29 T cell receptor beta chains below, sequenced in a study of beta chain features in type 1 diabetes. Study-level points and caveats: For Type 1 diabetes patients, all four CD4+ subsets carried TCRB CDR3s that were moderately but significantly shorter.

These receptors' antigens are unknown. As every portion of the isolated RNA was reverse transcribed, the sequencing read expressed TCRB transcripts. Assay used: immunoSEQ multiplex PCR; TCRdb lists only in-frame clones, some missing. The profile shows about 660,000 clones, 11% to 15% of them singletons. Source material: naive CD4+ T cells from blood. The receptor source for this set is a young man with type 1 diabetes.

This chain uses TRBV7-9 with TRBJ1-2, with TRBD1 identical over 7 bases. J was trimmed by 0 bases and V by 3 bases; bases with no gene match: 4. Germline CDR1 and CDR2: SEHNR and FQNEAQ (reference sequence). The CDR3 has 15 amino acids. In nucleotides, the CDR3 is TGTGCCAGCAGCTTGGGGACAGCAGCTAACTATGGCTACACCTTC. Protein: CASSLGTAANYGYTF.

The chain has TRBV25-1 and TRBJ1-1; 9 bases agree with TRBD1. The CDR3 sequence is 11 residues long. CDR1 is MGHDK, CDR2 SYGVNS, per germline. The V and J ends lost 6 bases and 11 bases, in that order; junction bases with no gene match: 4. CDR3: CASRDRGRAFF. In nucleotides, the CDR3 is TGTGCCAGCAGGGACAGGGGCAGGGCTTTCTTT.

This clone was detected a few times. This rearrangement joins TRBV5-1 to TRBJ2-1; 11 nucleotides agree with TRBD2. The CDR3 has 16 amino acids. The germline V gene has CDR1 SGHRS and CDR2 YFSETQ. V lost 0 bases and J lost 10; bases outside the gene matches: 9. The DNA for the CDR3 is TGCGCCAGCAGCTTGGTTAGTAGCGGGAGGGCAGGAGAGCAGTTCTTC. It codes for CASSLVSSGRAGEQFF.

This clone has just a few counts. This sequence joins TRBV5-1 and TRBJ2-1, with 10 bases lining up with TRBD2. Losses at the gene ends were 0 bases for V and 7 bases for J; bases not matched to a gene: 7. CDR1 is SGHRS and CDR2 is YFSETQ in the germline V gene. The CDR3 runs 16 residues. CDR3 in amino acids: CASSLDTSGTRNEQFF. The CDR3 region has the DNA TGCGCCAGCAGCTTGGACACTAGCGGGACCAGAAATGAGCAGTTCTTC.

V usage is TRBV9 and J usage is TRBJ2-7, with 7 bases fitting TRBD2. Looked up from germline, CDR1 is SGDLS and CDR2 is YYNGEE. The CDR3 has 15 residues. V lost 0 bases to trimming and J lost 0 bases; unmatched junction nucleotides: 3. CDR3 loop: CASSVDGGSSYEQYF. Written as DNA, the CDR3 is TGTGCCAGCAGCGTAGATGGCGGGAGCTCCTACGAGCAGTACTTC.

The chain recombines TRBV14 with TRBJ2-3, with 8 positions matching TRBD2. V dropped 1 base and J dropped 1; count of bases not matched to a gene: 4. Germline CDR1 reads SGHDN; CDR2 reads FVKESK. The CDR3 runs 16 residues. CDR3 region: CASSQVVGRGTDTQYF. The CDR3 DNA follows: TGTGCCAGCAGCCAAGTTGTCGGGAGGGGCACAGATACGCAGTATTTT. Filled out from reference TRBV14 and TRBJ2-3, the complete variable domain reads EAGVTQFPSHSVIEKGQTVTLRCDPISGHDNLYWYRRVMGKEIKFLLHFVKESKQDESGMPNNRFLAERTGGTYSTLKVQPAELEDSGVYFCASSQVVGRGTDTQYFGPGTRLTVL.

This clone was seen only a few times. This chain links TRBV11-2 with TRBJ2-5; 10 nucleotides align to TRBD2. Germline loops: CDR1 SGHAT, CDR2 FQNNGV. Trimming took 4 bases from V and 4 from J; bases not matched to a gene: 15. This CDR3 has 18 residues. The CDR3 here is CASSSNLSGRASSETQYF. In DNA form, the CDR3 reads TGTGCCAGCAGCTCCAATCTGAGCGGGAGGGCAAGTTCAGAGACCCAGTACTTC.

About this clone itself: Other DNA sequences from this sample encode an identical CDR3 as well. The chain carries TRBV30 and TRBJ1-1, with D uncertain. The V gene lost 0 bases and the J gene lost 4 bases, with 6 bases spanning the gap. This CDR3 contains 12 residues. Germline-derived CDR1 and CDR2 are GTSNPN and SVGIG (reference sequence). CDR3 DNA sequence: TGTGCCTGGAGTGTACAAGTCACTGAAGCTTTCTTT. It encodes CAWSVQVTEAFF.

This clone was seen a handful of times. V and J are TRBV18 and TRBJ1-2, with D unclear. The CDR3 runs to 15 residues. V lost 0 bases to trimming and J lost 7 bases, with 15 bases between them. Germline CDR1 and CDR2: KGHSH and LQKENI. The chain's CDR3 is CASSPPAGKDSGYTF. In nucleotides, the CDR3 is TGTGCCAGCTCACCACCGGCGGGGAAGGATAGTGGCTACACCTTC.

The rearrangement uses TRBV7-9 and TRBJ2-1; the D call may be TRBD1 or TRBD2 (5 bases each). V lost 5 bases, J lost 6 bases, and 11 bases lay in between. The CDR3 runs to 13 residues. Per germline, CDR1 SEHNR and CDR2 FQNEAQ (reference sequence). The DNA of the CDR3 is TGTGCCAGCAGCCCAGGGACCACCAATGAGCAGTTCTTC. It is translated as CASSPGTTNEQFF.

This clone was seen only a few times. This chain connects TRBV30 to TRBJ1-2, with D unclear. Trimming left V 8 bases short and J 4 bases short, with 11 bases between. This CDR3 is 11 amino acids long. The germline V gene has CDR1 GTSNPN and CDR2 SVGIG (reference sequence). CDR3 sequence reads: CAQTSSYGYTF. CDR3 bases: TGTGCCCAAACCAGCTCCTATGGCTACACCTTC. Based on the CDR3 plus reference TRBV30 and TRBJ1-2, the full variable domain is SQTIHQWPATLVQPVGSPLSLECTVEGTSNPNLYWYRQAAGRGLQLLFYSVGIGQISSEVPQNLSASRPQDRQFILSSKKLLLSDSGFYLCAQTSSYGYTFGSGTRLTVV.

The CDR3 loop is CAISEREGSNYGYTF. CDR3 nucleotide sequence: TGTGCCATCAGTGAACGGGAGGGATCAAACTATGGCTACACCTTC. The V and J genes are TRBV10-3 and TRBJ1-2, with D uncertain. Looked up from germline, CDR1 is ENHRY and CDR2 is SYGVKD. The CDR3 runs to 15 residues. The V and J ends lost 3 bases and 2 bases respectively, with 13 bases between them.

The chain combines TRBV11-2 with TRBJ2-5; D remains ambiguous. Germline V gene sequence: CDR1 SGHAT, CDR2 FQNNGV. This CDR3 is 12 amino acids long. With 0 bases removed from V and 4 bases from J, the gap between germline ends came to 3 bases. CDR3 nucleotide sequence: TGTGCCAGCAGCTTAGATTCAGAGACCCAGTACTTC. It codes for CASSLDSETQYF. The variable domain in full, completed from reference TRBV11-2 and TRBJ2-5, reads EAGVAQSPRYKIIEKRQSVAFWCNPISGHATLYWYQQILGQGPKLLIQFQNNGVVDDSQLPKDRFSAERLKGVDSTLKIQPAKLEDSAVYLCASSLDSETQYFGPGTRLLVL.

The chain is built from TRBV27 and TRBJ1-1; TRBD1 is a possible D gene (5 bases). Germline lookup yields CDR1 MNHEY and CDR2 SMNVEV (reference sequence). Trimming took 2 bases from V and 7 from J, leaving 17 bases between them. This CDR3 is 15 amino acids long. The CDR3 spells CASSLTSTVGYEAFF. The CDR3 bases are TGTGCCAGCAGTTTAACGTCGACAGTGGGCTATGAAGCTTTCTTT.

The V and J genes are TRBV7-3 and TRBJ2-6, with TRBD2 matching 9 bases. V was pared by 10 bases and J by 3 bases, with 7 bases of the junction left unmatched. The germline V gene has CDR1 SGHTA and CDR2 FQGTGA. The CDR3 has 15 amino acids. The CDR3 DNA is TGTGCCATACAGACTAGCGGAGGTGGGGCCAACGTCCTGACTTTC. This translates into CAIQTSGGGANVLTF.

This chain links TRBV19 with TRBJ2-1; 9 bases are a match to TRBD1. The CDR3 sequence is 13 residues long. Germline lookup yields CDR1 LNHDA and CDR2 SQIVND (reference sequence). V lost 3 bases and J lost 12; bases outside the gene matches: 6. The CDR3 DNA follows: TGTGCCAGTAGTATTGCGAAGGGACAGGGGCAGTTCTTC. Translated, it gives CASSIAKGQGQFF.

This chain links TRBV4-1 with TRBJ2-5; D is undetermined. This CDR3 has 12 residues. V lost 3 bases, J lost 7 bases, and 9 bases lay in between. CDR1 and CDR2 from the germline V gene are MGHRA and YSYEKL. In DNA form, the CDR3 reads TGCGCCAGCAGCCACCTCAGAGGGACCCAGTACTTC. As protein: CASSHLRGTQYF.

The V and J genes are TRBV27 and TRBJ2-7; possible D gene TRBD2, 6 bases. CDR3 size: 14 residues. V gave up 5 bases and J gave up 2 bases, with 13 bases separating them. The V gene's germline CDR1 is MNHEY and CDR2 SMNVEV (reference sequence). CDR3 nucleotides: TGTGCCAGCAGTACCTCGGGAGTCCCCTACGAGCAGTACTTC. Translating it yields CASSTSGVPYEQYF.

The gene calls are TRBV18 and TRBJ2-1; possible D gene TRBD2, 6 bases. Germline loops: CDR1 KGHSH, CDR2 LQKENI. There are 13 residues in the CDR3. V shed 8 bases and J shed 7 bases, with 15 bases lying between them. The CDR3 loop is CASRPGALNEQFF. CDR3 bases: TGTGCCAGCAGGCCGGGAGCGTTGAATGAGCAGTTCTTC.

This clone occurred a few times. The V gene is TRBV6-5, the J gene TRBJ1-2; D might be TRBD1 (5 bases). Trimming shortened V by 4 bases and J by 4 bases, and 13 bases separated the two germline ends. The CDR3 has 14 residues. CDR1 is MNHEY and CDR2 is SVGAGI in the germline V gene. The chain's CDR3 is CASSSNWGGYGYTF. In DNA, the CDR3 is TGTGCCAGCAGTTCAAACTGGGGGGGCTATGGCTACACCTTC.

The chain is built from TRBV10-3 and TRBJ2-7; tentative D call: TRBD2 (6 bases). Per the germline V gene, CDR1 is ENHRY and CDR2 is SYGVKD. The CDR3 sequence is 15 residues long. V gave up 3 bases and J gave up 4 bases, with 16 bases separating them. For the CDR3, the DNA is TGTGCCATCAGTGATGCGGGAACACCGCTATACGAGCAGTACTTC. This sequence encodes CAISDAGTPLYEQYF.

This clone was seen only a few times. This CDR3 is also generated by other DNA sequences in the sample. The gene calls are TRBV30 and TRBJ2-7, with D perhaps TRBD2 (5 bases). V gave up 0 bases and J gave up 7 bases, with 10 bases separating them. The CDR3 runs 12 residues. Germline CDR1 reads GTSNPN; CDR2 reads SVGIG (reference sequence). The CDR3 DNA is TGTGCCTGGAGTGTGGGGAGTTATGAGCAGTACTTC. It specifies CAWSVGSYEQYF.

In this sample, this clone turned up a few times. The J gene is TRBJ1-1, the V gene TRBV7-2; D gene unclear. In germline, CDR1 is SGHTA, CDR2 FQGNSA. Trimming cost V 1 base and J 3 bases, with 12 bases left between them. The CDR3 spans 15 residues. DNA of the CDR3: TGTGCCAGCAGCTTAGTACCTGGGGAGGACACTGAAGCTTTCTTT. This codes for CASSLVPGEDTEAFF.

The chain is built from TRBV11-2 and TRBJ2-3, with D hard to call. CDR1 is SGHAT, CDR2 FQNNGV, per germline. The CDR3 sequence is 16 residues long. Deletions cut 5 bases from V and 4 bases from J, with 19 bases between. The CDR3 region has the DNA TGTGCCAGCAGCCTGTCTCGGACCCAGCGATCAGATACGCAGTATTTT. It yields the protein CASSLSRTQRSDTQYF. Combining the CDR3 with reference TRBV11-2 and TRBJ2-3 gives the whole variable domain EAGVAQSPRYKIIEKRQSVAFWCNPISGHATLYWYQQILGQGPKLLIQFQNNGVVDDSQLPKDRFSAERLKGVDSTLKIQPAKLEDSAVYLCASSLSRTQRSDTQYFGPGTRLTVL.

This chain joins TRBV27 and TRBJ1-2; 7 bases are a match to TRBD1. In germline, CDR1 is MNHEY, CDR2 SMNVEV (reference sequence). The V and J ends lost 6 bases and 3 bases, in that order; junction bases with no gene match: 4. This CDR3 comprises 13 residues. The CDR3 sequence is CASSRQGYYGYTF. CDR3 in DNA: TGTGCCAGCAGCCGACAGGGTTACTATGGCTACACCTTC.

The rearrangement uses TRBV4-1 and TRBJ1-1; 9 bases line up with TRBD1. The CDR3 length is 15 residues. V lost 4 bases to trimming and J lost 7 bases; unmatched junction nucleotides: 10. The germline V gene encodes CDR1 MGHRA and CDR2 YSYEKL. As DNA, the CDR3 is TGCGCCAGCAGCCGATTGTCGACAGGGGGTATTGAAGCTTTCTTT. This gives the protein CASSRLSTGGIEAFF.

This chain links TRBV7-9 with TRBJ1-5; D gene uncertain. The CDR3 has 15 residues. Trimming removed 4 bases at V and 0 bases at J, with 10 bases between. Germline V CDR1 and CDR2: SEHNR, FQNEAQ (reference sequence). The CDR3 nucleotides are TGTGCCAGCAGCTCGGGCAGCAATAGCAATCAGCCCCAGCATTTT. Its protein is CASSSGSNSNQPQHF. The full variable domain, with the rest looked up from reference TRBV7-9 and TRBJ1-5, is DTGVSQNPRHKITKRGQNVTFRCDPISEHNRLYWYRQTLGQGPEFLTYFQNEAQLEKSRLLSDRFSAERPKGSFSTLEIQRTEQGDSAMYLCASSSGSNSNQPQHFGDGTRLSIL.

This clone has a handful of counts. The chain employs TRBV9 and TRBJ1-2; TRBD1 matches at 9 bases. CDR3 size: 15 residues. V lost 1 base, J lost 3 bases, and 4 bases stayed unmatched. Germline CDR1 SGDLS, CDR2 YYNGEE. CDR3 protein: CASSVLGQGDYGYTF. The CDR3 DNA follows: TGTGCCAGCAGCGTACTGGGACAGGGAGACTATGGCTACACCTTC.

This clone was seen a few times. The chain uses TRBV2 and TRBJ1-1; 8 bases are shared with TRBD1. The CDR3 is 12 amino acids. Germline CDR1 reads SNHLY; CDR2 reads FYNNEI. V gave up 8 bases and J gave up 6 bases; unmatched junction bases: 5. The CDR3 region is CASGQGGAEAFF. The CDR3 bases are TGTGCCAGCGGACAGGGTGGGGCTGAAGCTTTCTTT.